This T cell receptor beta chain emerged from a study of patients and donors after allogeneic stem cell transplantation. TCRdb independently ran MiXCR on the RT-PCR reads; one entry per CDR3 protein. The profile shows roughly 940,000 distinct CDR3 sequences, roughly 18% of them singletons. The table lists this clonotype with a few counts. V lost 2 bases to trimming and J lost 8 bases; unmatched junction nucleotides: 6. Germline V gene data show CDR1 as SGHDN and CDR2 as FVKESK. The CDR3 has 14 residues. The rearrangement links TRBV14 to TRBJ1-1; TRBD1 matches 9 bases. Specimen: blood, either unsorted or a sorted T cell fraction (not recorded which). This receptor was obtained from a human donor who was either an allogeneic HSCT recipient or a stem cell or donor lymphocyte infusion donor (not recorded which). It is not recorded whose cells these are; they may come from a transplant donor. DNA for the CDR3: TGTGCCAGCAGCCAACTCGGGACAGGGCAGGAAGCTTTCTTT. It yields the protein CASSQLGTGQEAFF.